What follows is one T cell receptor beta chain and its context. What it binds is unknown. This entry comes from a study of T cell responses to AZD1222 COVID-19 vaccine. Produced via immunoSEQ multiplex PCR; TCRdb's table is partial and in-frame only. The table shows 100,000 to 150,000 clones, with just over 90% occurring only once. Study-level results: Among spike-specific TCRs, nearly half reportedly target unmutated variant regions. The study identified only six AZD1222 recipients as seropositive at baseline. None of the repertoires were sampled until the peak T cell response had passed.

In germline, CDR1 is SGHDT, CDR2 YYEEEE. The CDR3 extends over 14 amino acids. Trimming took 0 bases from V and 3 from J; bases not matched to a gene: 3. The J gene is TRBJ2-7, the V gene TRBV5-6; TRBD2 matches at 7 bases. The sequences come from peripheral blood, collected 28 days after the second AZD1222 dose. This TCR came from an adult who received the AZD1222 COVID-19 vaccine. The CDR3 reads CASSLGGGYYEQYF. CDR3 coding DNA: TGTGCCAGCAGCTTGGGGGGAGGGTACTACGAGCAGTACTTC. The full variable domain, its missing parts supplied by reference TRBV5-6 and TRBJ2-7, is DAGVTQSPTHLIKTRGQQVTLRCSPKSGHDTVSWYQQALGQGPQFIFQYYEEEERQRGNFPDRFSGHQFPNYSSELNVNALLLGDSALYLCASSLGGGYYEQYFGPGTRLTVT.